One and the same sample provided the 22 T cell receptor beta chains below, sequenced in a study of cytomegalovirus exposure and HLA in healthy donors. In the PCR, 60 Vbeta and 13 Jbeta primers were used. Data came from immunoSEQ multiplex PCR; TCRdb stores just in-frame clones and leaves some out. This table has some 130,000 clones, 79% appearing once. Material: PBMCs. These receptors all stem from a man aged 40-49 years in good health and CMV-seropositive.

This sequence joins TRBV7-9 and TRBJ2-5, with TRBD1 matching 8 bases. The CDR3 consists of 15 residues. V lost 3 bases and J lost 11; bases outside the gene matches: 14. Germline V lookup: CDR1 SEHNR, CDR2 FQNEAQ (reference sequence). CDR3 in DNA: TGTGCCAGCAGCTTCCCTCAGGGGGCGGGAAGGGAGCAGTACTTC. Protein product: CASSFPQGAGREQYF.

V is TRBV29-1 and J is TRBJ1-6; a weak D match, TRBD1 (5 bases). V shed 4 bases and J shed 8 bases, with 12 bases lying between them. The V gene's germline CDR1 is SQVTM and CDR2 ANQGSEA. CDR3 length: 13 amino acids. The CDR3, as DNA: TGCAGCGTTGCCCCCGAAGGGGATTCACCCCTCCACTTT. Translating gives CSVAPEGDSPLHF.

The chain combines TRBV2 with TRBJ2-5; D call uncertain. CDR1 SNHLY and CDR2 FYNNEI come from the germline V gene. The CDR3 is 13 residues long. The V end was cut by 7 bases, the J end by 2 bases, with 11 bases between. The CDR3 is CASTRRLQETQYF. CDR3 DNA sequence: TGTGCCAGCACTAGACGGCTTCAAGAGACCCAGTACTTC. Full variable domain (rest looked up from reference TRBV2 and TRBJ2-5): EPEVTQTPSHQVTQMGQEVILRCVPISNHLYFYWYRQILGQKVEFLVSFYNNEISEKSEIFDDQFSVERPDGSNFTLKIRSTKLEDSAMYFCASTRRLQETQYFGPGTRLLVL.

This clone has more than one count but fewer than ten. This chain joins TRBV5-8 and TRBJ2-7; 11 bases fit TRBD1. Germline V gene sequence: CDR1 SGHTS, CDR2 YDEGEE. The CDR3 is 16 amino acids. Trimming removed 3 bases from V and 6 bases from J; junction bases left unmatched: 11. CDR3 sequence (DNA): TGTGCCAGCAGCTCCGGACAGGGGGCGTCTATCGGCGAGCAGTACTTC. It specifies CASSSGQGASIGEQYF.

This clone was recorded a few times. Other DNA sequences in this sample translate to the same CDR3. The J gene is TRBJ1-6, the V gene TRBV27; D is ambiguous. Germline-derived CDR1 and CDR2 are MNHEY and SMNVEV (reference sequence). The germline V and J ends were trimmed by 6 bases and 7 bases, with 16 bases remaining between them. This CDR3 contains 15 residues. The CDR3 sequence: CASSLVPYGNSPLHF. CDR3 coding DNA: TGTGCCAGCAGCTTGGTCCCCTACGGGAATTCACCCCTCCACTTT.

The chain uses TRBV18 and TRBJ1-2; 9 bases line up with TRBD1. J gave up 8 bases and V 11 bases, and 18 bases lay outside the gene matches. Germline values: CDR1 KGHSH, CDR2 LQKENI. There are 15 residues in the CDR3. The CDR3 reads CAGGKGQGPLLGYTF. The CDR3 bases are TGTGCCGGAGGCAAGGGACAGGGACCGCTCTTGGGCTACACCTTC.

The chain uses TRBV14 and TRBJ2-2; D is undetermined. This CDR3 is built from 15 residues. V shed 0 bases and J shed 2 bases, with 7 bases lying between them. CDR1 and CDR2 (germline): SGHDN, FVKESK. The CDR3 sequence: CASSQDWLNTGELFF. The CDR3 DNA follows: TGTGCCAGCAGCCAAGACTGGCTTAACACCGGGGAGCTGTTTTTT.

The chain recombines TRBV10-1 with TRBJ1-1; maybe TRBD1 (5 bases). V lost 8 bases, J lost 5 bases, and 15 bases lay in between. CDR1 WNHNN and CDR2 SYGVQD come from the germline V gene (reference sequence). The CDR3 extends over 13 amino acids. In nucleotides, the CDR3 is TGCGCCAGCCAGAGCGGGGGAGCGACTGAAGCTTTCTTT. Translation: CASQSGGATEAFF.

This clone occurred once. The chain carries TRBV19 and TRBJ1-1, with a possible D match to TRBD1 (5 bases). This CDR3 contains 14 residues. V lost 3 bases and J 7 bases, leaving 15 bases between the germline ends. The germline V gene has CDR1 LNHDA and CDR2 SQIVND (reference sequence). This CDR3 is CASSMWVEGLEAFF. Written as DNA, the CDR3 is TGTGCCAGTAGTATGTGGGTGGAGGGGCTTGAAGCTTTCTTT.

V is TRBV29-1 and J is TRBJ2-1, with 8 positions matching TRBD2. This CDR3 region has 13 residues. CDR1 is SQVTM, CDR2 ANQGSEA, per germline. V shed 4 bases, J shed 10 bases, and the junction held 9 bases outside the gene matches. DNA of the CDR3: TGCAGCGTTGCCCTTAGAAGCGGGAGAGAGCAGTTCTTC. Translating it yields CSVALRSGREQFF.

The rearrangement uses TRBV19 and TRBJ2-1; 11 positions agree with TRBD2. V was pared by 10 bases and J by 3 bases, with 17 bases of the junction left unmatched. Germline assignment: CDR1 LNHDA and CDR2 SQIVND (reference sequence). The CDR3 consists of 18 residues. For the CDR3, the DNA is TGTGCCATCCCACCTTCGACTAGCGGGAAGGATGGCTACAATGAGCAGTTCTTC. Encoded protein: CAIPPSTSGKDGYNEQFF. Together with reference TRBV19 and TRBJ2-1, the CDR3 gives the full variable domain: DGGITQSPKYLFRKEGQNVTLSCEQNLNHDAMYWYRQDPGQGLRLIYYSQIVNDFQKGDIAEGYSVSREKKESFPLTVTSAQKNPTAFYLCAIPPSTSGKDGYNEQFFGPGTRLTVL.

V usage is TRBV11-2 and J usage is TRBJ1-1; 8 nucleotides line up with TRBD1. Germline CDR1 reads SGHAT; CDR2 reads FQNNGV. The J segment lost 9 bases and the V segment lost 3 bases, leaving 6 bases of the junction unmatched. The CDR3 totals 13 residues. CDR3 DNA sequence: TGTGCCAGCAGCTTCCGACAGGGGAGGCAAGCTTTCTTT. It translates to CASSFRQGRQAFF.

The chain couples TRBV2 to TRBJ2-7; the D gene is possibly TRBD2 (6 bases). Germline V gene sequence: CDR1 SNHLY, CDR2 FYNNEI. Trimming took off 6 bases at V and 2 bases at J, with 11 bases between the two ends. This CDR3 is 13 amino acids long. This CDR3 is CASSGLIAYEQYF. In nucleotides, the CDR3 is TGTGCCAGCAGCGGACTAATAGCCTACGAGCAGTACTTC.

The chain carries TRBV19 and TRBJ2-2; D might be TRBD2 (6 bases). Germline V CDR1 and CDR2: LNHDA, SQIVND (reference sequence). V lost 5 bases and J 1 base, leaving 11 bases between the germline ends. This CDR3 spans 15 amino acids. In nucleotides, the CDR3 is TGTGCCAGTAGTGCGGGACTTCAGAACACCGGGGAGCTGTTTTTT. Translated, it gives CASSAGLQNTGELFF.

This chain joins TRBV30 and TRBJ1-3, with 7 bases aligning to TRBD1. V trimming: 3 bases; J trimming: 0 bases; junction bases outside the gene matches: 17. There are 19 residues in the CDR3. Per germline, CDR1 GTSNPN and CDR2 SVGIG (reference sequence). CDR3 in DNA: TGTGCCTGGAGGGACCAGAGACAGGGACTCAGCAGCTCTGGAAACACCATATATTTT. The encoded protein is CAWRDQRQGLSSSGNTIYF. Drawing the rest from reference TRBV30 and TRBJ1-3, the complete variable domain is SQTIHQWPATLVQPVGSPLSLECTVEGTSNPNLYWYRQAAGRGLQLLFYSVGIGQISSEVPQNLSASRPQDRQFILSSKKLLLSDSGFYLCAWRDQRQGLSSSGNTIYFGEGSWLTVV.

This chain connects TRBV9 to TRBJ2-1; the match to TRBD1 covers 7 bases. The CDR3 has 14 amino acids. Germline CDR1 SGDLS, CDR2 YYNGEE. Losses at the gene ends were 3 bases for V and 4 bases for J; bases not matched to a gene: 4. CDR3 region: CASSASGQYNEQFF. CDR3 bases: TGTGCCAGCAGCGCGTCGGGACAGTACAATGAGCAGTTCTTC. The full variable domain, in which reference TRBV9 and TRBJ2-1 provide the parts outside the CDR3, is DSGVTQTPKHLITATGQRVTLRCSPRSGDLSVYWYQQSLDQGLQFLIQYYNGEERAKGNILERFSAQQFPDLHSELNLSSLELGDSALYFCASSASGQYNEQFFGPGTRLTVL.

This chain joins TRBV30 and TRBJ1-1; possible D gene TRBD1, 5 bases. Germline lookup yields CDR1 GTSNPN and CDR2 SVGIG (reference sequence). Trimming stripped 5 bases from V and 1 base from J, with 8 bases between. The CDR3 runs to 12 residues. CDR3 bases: TGTGCCTGGGGGACTGAGAACACTGAAGCTTTCTTT. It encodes CAWGTENTEAFF.

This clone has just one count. The chain's CDR3 is CASSQDSWAGRTTF. CDR3 DNA: TGTGCCAGCAGCCAAGATTCCTGGGCGGGTCGTACCACCTTC. The chain employs TRBV14 and TRBJ1-2; D call uncertain. The CDR3 runs to 14 residues. V lost 0 bases to trimming and J lost 13 bases, with 18 bases between them. Per germline, CDR1 SGHDN and CDR2 FVKESK.

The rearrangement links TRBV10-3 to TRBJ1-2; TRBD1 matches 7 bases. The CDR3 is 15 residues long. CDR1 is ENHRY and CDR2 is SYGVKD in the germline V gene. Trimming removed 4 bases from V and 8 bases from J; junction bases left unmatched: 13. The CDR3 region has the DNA TGTGCCATCAGTGCCCCTCAGGGGGGATTGGAAGGCTACACCTTC. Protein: CAISAPQGGLEGYTF.

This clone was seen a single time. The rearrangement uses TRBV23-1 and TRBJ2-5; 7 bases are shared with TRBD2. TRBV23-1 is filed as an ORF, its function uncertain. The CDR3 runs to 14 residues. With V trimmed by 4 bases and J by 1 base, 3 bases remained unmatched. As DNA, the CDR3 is TGCGCCAGCAGTCTGCCGGGAGGCCAAGAGACCCAGTACTTC. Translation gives CASSLPGGQETQYF.

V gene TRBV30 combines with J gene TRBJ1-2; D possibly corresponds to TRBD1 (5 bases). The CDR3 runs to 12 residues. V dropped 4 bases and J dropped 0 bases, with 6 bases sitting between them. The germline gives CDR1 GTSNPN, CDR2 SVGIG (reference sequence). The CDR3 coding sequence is TGTGCCTGGATGACAGCTAACTATGGCTACACCTTC. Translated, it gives CAWMTANYGYTF.

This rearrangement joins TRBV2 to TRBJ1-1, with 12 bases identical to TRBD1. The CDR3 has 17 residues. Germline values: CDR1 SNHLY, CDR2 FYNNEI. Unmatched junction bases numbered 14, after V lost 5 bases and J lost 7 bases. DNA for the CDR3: TGTGCCAGCAGTCCCAGACCGGGGACAGGGGGCGCGCATGAAGCTTTCTTT. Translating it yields CASSPRPGTGGAHEAFF.